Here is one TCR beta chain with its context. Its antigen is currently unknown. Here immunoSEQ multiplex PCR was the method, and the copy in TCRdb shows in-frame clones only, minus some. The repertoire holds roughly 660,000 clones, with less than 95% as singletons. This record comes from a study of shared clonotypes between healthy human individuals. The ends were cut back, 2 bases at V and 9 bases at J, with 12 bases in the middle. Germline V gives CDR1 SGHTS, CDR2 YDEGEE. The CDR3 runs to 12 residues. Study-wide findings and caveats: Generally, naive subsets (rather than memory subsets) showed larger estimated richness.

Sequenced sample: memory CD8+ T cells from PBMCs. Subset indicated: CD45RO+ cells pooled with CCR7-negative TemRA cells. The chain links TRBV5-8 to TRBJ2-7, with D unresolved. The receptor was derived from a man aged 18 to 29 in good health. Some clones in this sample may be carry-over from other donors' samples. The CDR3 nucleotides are TGTGCCAGCAGCTTTATGACCTCGGGGCAGTACTTC. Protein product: CASSFMTSGQYF.